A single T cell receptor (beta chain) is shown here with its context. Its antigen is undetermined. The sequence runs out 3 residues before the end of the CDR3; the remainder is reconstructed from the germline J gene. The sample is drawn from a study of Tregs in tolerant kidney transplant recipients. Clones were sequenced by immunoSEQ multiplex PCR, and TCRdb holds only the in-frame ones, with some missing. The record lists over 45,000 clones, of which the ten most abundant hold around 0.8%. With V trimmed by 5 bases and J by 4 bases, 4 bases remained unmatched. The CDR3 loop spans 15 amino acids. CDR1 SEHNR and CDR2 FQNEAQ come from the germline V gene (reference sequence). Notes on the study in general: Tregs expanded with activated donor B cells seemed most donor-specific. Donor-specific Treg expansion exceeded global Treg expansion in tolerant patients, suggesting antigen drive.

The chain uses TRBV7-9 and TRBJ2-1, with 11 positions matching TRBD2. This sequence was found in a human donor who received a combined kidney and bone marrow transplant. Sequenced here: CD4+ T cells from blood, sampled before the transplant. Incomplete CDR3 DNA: TGTGCCAGCAGCCGGGGACTAGCGGATTACAATGAG. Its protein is CASSRGLADYNE. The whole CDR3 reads CASSRGLADYNEQFF.